The rows below give T cell receptor beta chains drawn from one sample of a study of T cell changes during pregnancy in multiple sclerosis. Some clones are missing from TCRdb's copy, which holds only in-frame ones; the method was immunoSEQ multiplex PCR. The table includes roughly 39,000 clones, about 91% detected once. Sequenced material: CD4+ T cells from peripheral blood mononuclear cells, taken before pregnancy. These receptors were obtained from a female donor with multiple sclerosis, enrolled in a pregnancy study. CDR3s include the opening cysteine and the closing phenylalanine or tryptophan. D genes are given only for firm matches. A clone size is listed for some rows: how often the clone was seen (once, few, many), or a class if it is expanded.

>TRBD2|TRBJ2-7|NA|TRBV5-4
TGTGCCAGCAGCTTAGCGGGAGGATCCTACGAGCAGTACTTC
CASSLAGGSYEQYF
>NA|TRBJ2-2|NA|TRBV18
TGTGCCAGCTCACCCGGGACTCGGGCGTCCGGGGAGCTGTTTTTT
CASSPGTRASGELFF
>NA|TRBJ2-3|NA|TRBV5-1
TGCGCCAGCAGCTTGGCTAGTCCCAGCACAGATACGCAGTATTTT
CASSLASPSTDTQYF
>NA|TRBJ2-5|once|TRBV5-4
TGTGCCAGCAGCTTTGAGGGGAGGAGAGAGACCCAGTACTTC
CASSFEGRRETQYF
>TRBD2|TRBJ2-1|NA|TRBV9
TGTGCCAGCAGCGTAGCTCCTAGCGGGGGGAATGAGCAGTTCTTC
CASSVAPSGGNEQFF
>TRBD2|TRBJ2-7|once|TRBV14
TGTGCCAGCAGCCAAGATCGCGGGAGGAAGAACTACGAGCAGTACTTC
CASSQDRGRKNYEQYF
>TRBD1|TRBJ2-7|NA|TRBV6-5
TGTGCCAGCAGGGGAGGGACAGGGAACGACGACGAGCAGTACTTC
CASRGGTGNDDEQYF
>NA|TRBJ1-3|NA|TRBV21-1
TGTGCCAGCAGCAAATTTAATGGGAGCGACAGAAACACCATATATTTT
CASSKFNGSDRNTIYF
>TRBD1|TRBJ1-1|NA|TRBV9
TGTGCCAGCAGCCGACAGGGCAACACTGAAGCTTTCTTT
CASSRQGNTEAFF
>NA|TRBJ1-1|NA|TRBV28
TGTGCCAGCACGTCGGGATTGAACACTGAAGCTTTCTTT
CASTSGLNTEAFF
>NA|TRBJ2-1|NA|TRBV7-2
TGTGCCAGCAGCCCCCAAGTAATCAGTAACAATGAGCAGTTCTTC
CASSPQVISNNEQFF
>TRBD2|TRBJ2-7|NA|TRBV6-1
TGTGCCAGCAGAGATAGCGGGGCGAACTACGAGCAGTACTTC
CASRDSGANYEQYF
>NA|TRBJ1-2|NA|TRBV7-3
TGTGCCAGCAGCCCTACCCCAGGGGACCCGGATGGCTACACCTTC
CASSPTPGDPDGYTF
>NA|TRBJ1-1|NA|TRBV4-3
TGCGCCAGCAGCCAAGAGGGGGGGCGCATATCCAACACTGAAGCTTTCTTT
CASSQEGGRISNTEAFF
>TRBD1|TRBJ1-5|NA|TRBV6-5
TGTGCCACCCGGGACAGGGGCAATCAGCCCCAGCATTTT
CATRDRGNQPQHF
>TRBD1|TRBJ2-7|NA|TRBV10-3
TGTGCCATCAGTGGGGACAGGGATGGAGAGCAGTACTTC
CAISGDRDGEQYF
>NA|TRBJ2-2|NA|TRBV19
TGTGCCAGTAGTATCCCCCGGGGGACCGGGGAGCTGTTTTTT
CASSIPRGTGELFF
>TRBD1|TRBJ2-5|NA|TRBV11-3
TGTGCCAGCAGCTTAGGACAGGGATCCTCAGAGACCCAGTACTTC
CASSLGQGSSETQYF
>NA|TRBJ2-3|NA|TRBV6-1
TGTGCCAGCACCCTGGGGCAGGGGCTCACAGATACGCAGTATTTT
CASTLGQGLTDTQYF
>TRBD2|TRBJ2-1|NA|TRBV9
TGTGCCAGCAGCCCAGGCGGGAGGGCTAGCGGGTCTCCAGAGTTCTTC
CASSPGGRASGSPEFF
>NA|TRBJ1-4|NA|TRBV5-6
TGTGCCAGCGAGCGGGGCTTCACTAATGAAAAACTGTTTTTT
CASERGFTNEKLFF
>NA|TRBJ1-4|NA|TRBV5-1
TGCGCCAGCAGCTTGGCAATGCCTTGGGGGCTCAATAATGAAAAACTGTTTTTT
CASSLAMPWGLNNEKLFF
>NA|TRBJ2-1|NA|TRBV27
TGTGCCAGCAGTTTGACAAGCGGGAATGAGCAGTTCTTC
CASSLTSGNEQFF
>TRBD2|TRBJ2-1|NA|TRBV28
TGTGCCAGCACCTCGGGGGGGGAGCGGAACTCCTACAATGAGCAGTTCTTC
CASTSGGERNSYNEQFF
>TRBD1|TRBJ1-4|once|TRBV6-5
TGTGCCAGCAAAGACAGGGGTTCGGCTAATGAAAAACTGTTTTTT
CASKDRGSANEKLFF
>TRBD1|TRBJ1-4|once|TRBV14
TGTGCCAGCAGCCAAGAGCTCGGGACAGGGGGTGAAAAACTGTTTTTT
CASSQELGTGGEKLFF
>NA|TRBJ2-2|NA|TRBV28
TGTGCCAGCAGGCGAGGAGGCACCGGGGAGCTGTTTTTT
CASRRGGTGELFF
>TRBD1|TRBJ2-2|NA|TRBV19
TGTGCCAGTAGTATAGGGGACAGGAACACCGGGGAGCTGTTTTTT
CASSIGDRNTGELFF
>TRBD1|TRBJ2-2|NA|TRBV19
TGTGCCAGTTGGGACAGGGGCGCGAACACCGGGGAGCTGTTTTTT
CASWDRGANTGELFF
>NA|TRBJ2-2|NA|TRBV19
TGTGCCAGTACCCAAGGAGGATCCGCCGGGGAGCTGTTTTTT
CASTQGGSAGELFF
>NA|TRBJ2-2|NA|TRBV4-3
TGCGCCAGCAGCCAAGATTGGAACGGGATGGGCGGGGAGCTGTTTTTT
CASSQDWNGMGGELFF
>TRBD2|TRBJ2-1|NA|TRBV18
TGTGCCAGCTCACCACGTTCCACTAGCGGGAGGGCCGCGCAGACTTCCAATGAGCAGTTCTTC
CASSPRSTSGRAAQTSNEQFF
>TRBD2|TRBJ2-6|NA|TRBV28
TGTGCCAGCAGACGCGGGGGGGACTCTGGGGCCAACGTCCTGACTTTC
CASRRGGDSGANVLTF
>TRBD2|TRBJ2-1|NA|TRBV11-3
TGTGCCAGCAGCCCCCGGTCGACTAGCGGGAGAGTTCCTAAAGACAATGAGCAGTTCTTC
CASSPRSTSGRVPKDNEQFF